The source of this T cell receptor beta chain is a study of CD8+ T cells in alopecia areata. In each case, RNA was isolated and then reverse transcribed into cDNA as the sequencing template. Profiling relied on immunoSEQ multiplex PCR, and the TCRdb table lists in-frame clones only, not all of them. This sample carries fewer than 110,000 clones, about three fifths of them seen once, and the ten largest clones take 15% to 20%. Described treatment: oral pan-JAK inhibitor, 5-10 mg twice daily. This sequence was found in a human donor with alopecia areata. The source material was CD8+ T cells sorted from blood, sampled between weeks 55 and 70, from a patient treated with tofacitinib.

The CDR3: CAISIPGGTEAFF. Here the CDR3 DNA reads TGTGCCATTTCGATACCAGGGGGAACTGAAGCTTTCTTT. This chain links TRBV6-6 with TRBJ1-1; 7 nucleotides agree with TRBD1. The germline CDR1 and CDR2 sequences are MNHNY and SVGAGI (reference sequence). The length of the CDR3 is 13 residues. V trimming: 10 bases; J trimming: 5 bases; junction bases outside the gene matches: 10.